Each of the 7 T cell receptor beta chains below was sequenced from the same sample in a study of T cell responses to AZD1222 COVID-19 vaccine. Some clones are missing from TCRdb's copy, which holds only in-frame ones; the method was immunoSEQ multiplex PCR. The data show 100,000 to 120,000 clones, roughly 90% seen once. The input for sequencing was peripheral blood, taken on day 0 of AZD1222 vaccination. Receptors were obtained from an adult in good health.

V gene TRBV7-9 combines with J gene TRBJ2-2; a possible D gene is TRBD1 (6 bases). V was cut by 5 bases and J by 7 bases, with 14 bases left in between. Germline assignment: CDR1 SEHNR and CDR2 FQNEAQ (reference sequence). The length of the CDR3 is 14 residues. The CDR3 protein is CASSILTGVGELFF. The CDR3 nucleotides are TGTGCCAGCAGCATCCTGACAGGTGTCGGGGAGCTGTTTTTT.

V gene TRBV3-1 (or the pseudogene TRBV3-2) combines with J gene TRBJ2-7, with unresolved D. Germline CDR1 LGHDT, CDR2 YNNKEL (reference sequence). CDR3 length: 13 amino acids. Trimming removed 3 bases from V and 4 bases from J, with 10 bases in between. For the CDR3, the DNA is TGTGCCAGCAGCCAGGTTGGATCTTACGAGCAGTACTTC. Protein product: CASSQVGSYEQYF.

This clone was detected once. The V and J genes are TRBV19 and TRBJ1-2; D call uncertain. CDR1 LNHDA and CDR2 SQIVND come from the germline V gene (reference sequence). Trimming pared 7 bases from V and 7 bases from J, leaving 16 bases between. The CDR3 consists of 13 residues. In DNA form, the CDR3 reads TGTGCCAGTACCACCGAGGCCCTAAGTGGCTACACCTTC. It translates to CASTTEALSGYTF.

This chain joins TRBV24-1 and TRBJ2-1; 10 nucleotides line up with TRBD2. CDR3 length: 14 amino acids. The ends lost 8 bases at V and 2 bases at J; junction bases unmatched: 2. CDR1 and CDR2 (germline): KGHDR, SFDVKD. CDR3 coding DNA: TGTGCCACCAAGACTAGCGGGCCCTACAATGAGCAGTTCTTC. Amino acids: CATKTSGPYNEQFF.

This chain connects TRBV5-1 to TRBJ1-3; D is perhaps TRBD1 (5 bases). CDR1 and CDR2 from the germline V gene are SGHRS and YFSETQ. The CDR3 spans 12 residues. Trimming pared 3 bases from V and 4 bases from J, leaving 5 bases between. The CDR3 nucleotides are TGCGCCAGCAGCTGGACAGGAAACACCATATATTTT. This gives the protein CASSWTGNTIYF.

CDR3 sequence reads: CASSLFVGGTDTQYF. CDR3 coding DNA: TGTGCCAGCAGCTTATTTGTGGGGGGGACAGATACGCAGTATTTT. V is TRBV7-6 and J is TRBJ2-3; 7 bases fit TRBD2. The CDR3 sequence is 15 residues long. From germline, CDR1 is SGHVS and CDR2 FNYEAQ. After removal of 2 bases from V and 3 bases from J, the junction contained 5 bases not matched to a gene. Filled out from reference TRBV7-6 and TRBJ2-3, the complete variable domain reads GAGVSQSPRYKVTKRGQDVALRCDPISGHVSLYWYRQALGQGPEFLTYFNYEAQQDKSGLPNDRFSAERPEGSISTLTIQRTEQRDSAMYRCASSLFVGGTDTQYFGPGTRLTVL.

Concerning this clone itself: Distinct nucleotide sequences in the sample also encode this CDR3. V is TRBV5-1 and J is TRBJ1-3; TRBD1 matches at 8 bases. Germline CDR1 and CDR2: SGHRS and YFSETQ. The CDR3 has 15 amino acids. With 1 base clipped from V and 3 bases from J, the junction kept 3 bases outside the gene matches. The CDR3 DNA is TGCGCCAGCAGCTTGCAGGGGGCTTTTGGAAACACCATATATTTT. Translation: CASSLQGAFGNTIYF.